The 10 T cell receptor beta chains in this list originate from one sample, sequenced in a study of preoperative IRX-2 immunotherapy in early breast cancer. The table came from immunoSEQ multiplex PCR; TCRdb's copy has only in-frame clones and leaves some out. The repertoire consists of 25,000 or so clones, with 80% to 90% occurring once and the leading ten covering roughly 9%. Treatment described: preoperative locoregional IRX-2 cytokine immunotherapy. This sample comprised tumor tissue, obtained after IRX-2 immunotherapy. The receptors were sampled from a human donor with breast cancer.

V gene TRBV9 combines with J gene TRBJ2-5; 8 nucleotides align to TRBD2. There are 16 residues in the CDR3. Germline V CDR1 and CDR2: SGDLS, YYNGEE. J lost 2 bases, V lost 3 bases, and 9 bases had no gene match. The CDR3 is CASSGGLAGPQETQYF. CDR3 in DNA: TGTGCCAGCAGCGGTGGCTTAGCGGGGCCACAAGAGACCCAGTACTTC.

V and J are TRBV5-4 and TRBJ2-5, with 8 bases identical to TRBD2. V lost 0 bases, J lost 2 bases, and 3 bases stayed unmatched. This CDR3 contains 15 residues. CDR1 and CDR2 (germline): SGHNT, YYREEE (reference sequence). CDR3 in DNA: TGTGCCAGCAGCTTGGTGCGGGGGGTACAAGAGACCCAGTACTTC. Translated, it gives CASSLVRGVQETQYF.

Concerning this clone: The junction differs from germline at one of its ends, possibly a read error. This chain uses TRBV2 with TRBJ1-2; 7 nucleotides align to TRBD1. The CDR3 is made up of 15 amino acids. From germline, CDR1 is SNHLY and CDR2 FYNNEI. The CDR3 sequence is CASSESRTGAYGHTF. The CDR3 coding sequence is TGTGCCAGCAGTGAATCTCGGACAGGCGCCTATGGCCACACCTTC.

V and J are TRBV7-6 and TRBJ2-7, with TRBD2 as a possible D gene (5 bases). Germline V lookup: CDR1 SGHVS, CDR2 FNYEAQ. This CDR3 contains 14 residues. The germline V and J ends were trimmed by 1 base and 0 bases, with 7 bases remaining between them. The CDR3 nucleotides are TGTGCCAGCAGCTTAGGCCGGGACTCCTACGAGCAGTACTTC. This codes for CASSLGRDSYEQYF.

This chain joins TRBV11-3 and TRBJ1-1; the D gene is possibly TRBD1 (6 bases). Trimming took off 1 base at V and 6 bases at J, with 9 bases between the two ends. Germline lookup yields CDR1 SGHNT and CDR2 YENEEA. The CDR3 consists of 13 residues. The CDR3 reads CASSLASGAEAFF. In DNA, the CDR3 is TGTGCCAGCAGCTTAGCTTCAGGGGCTGAAGCTTTCTTT. Full variable domain (missing parts from reference TRBV11-3 and TRBJ1-1): EAGVVQSPRYKIIEKKQPVAFWCNPISGHNTLYWYLQNLGQGPELLIRYENEEAVDDSQLPKDRFSAERLKGVDSTLKIQPAELGDSAVYLCASSLASGAEAFFGQGTRLTVV.

The table lists this clone with a count of one. The V gene is TRBV7-2, the J gene TRBJ1-1, with 7 bases lining up with TRBD1. The ends lost 5 bases at V and 4 bases at J; junction bases unmatched: 7. The germline gives CDR1 SGHTA, CDR2 FQGNSA. This CDR3 comprises 14 residues. Here the CDR3 DNA reads TGTGCCAGCAGCCAAGTGACAGGGATCACTGAAGCTTTCTTT. It yields the protein CASSQVTGITEAFF.

V gene TRBV5-5 combines with J gene TRBJ1-4; no reliable D call. This CDR3 has 13 residues. V shed 3 bases and J shed 4 bases, with 7 bases lying between them. Per the germline V gene, CDR1 is SGHKS and CDR2 is YYEKEE (reference sequence). CDR3 loop: CASSSHLNEKLFF. The CDR3 DNA reads as TGTGCCAGCAGCTCCCATCTTAATGAAAAACTGTTTTTT.

The J gene is TRBJ1-1, the V gene TRBV6-1; D is unresolved. The CDR3 runs 12 residues. The germline V gene has CDR1 MNHNS and CDR2 SASEGT. V lost 3 bases, J lost 10 bases, and 12 bases lay in between. Here the CDR3 DNA reads TGTGCCAGCAGTGAGGACCTTTTAAGAGCTTTCTTT. This codes for CASSEDLLRAFF.

The chain is built from TRBV28 and TRBJ1-5, with TRBD1 identical over 7 bases. J gave up 1 base and V 7 bases, and 7 bases lay outside the gene matches. CDR1 is MDHEN, CDR2 SYDVKM, per germline. The CDR3 sequence is 15 residues long. This chain's CDR3 is CASIEQGPSNQPQHF. The CDR3 coding sequence is TGTGCCAGCATAGAACAGGGGCCAAGCAATCAGCCCCAGCATTTT.

V is TRBV12-5 and J is TRBJ2-3; D uncertain. Germline V gene lookup returns CDR1 LGHNT and CDR2 FRNRAP. V was pared by 7 bases and J by 4 bases, with 12 bases between. The CDR3 is 13 amino acids. The CDR3 region has the DNA TGTGCTAGTGTTATCCAAGCCTCAGATACGCAGTATTTT. Translated, it gives CASVIQASDTQYF.